These 23 T cell receptor beta chains originate from one sample sequenced in a study of sequential checkpoint blockade in melanoma. Noted treatment: randomized to nivolumab then ipilimumab (arm A) or the reverse (arm B). Clones were read by immunoSEQ multiplex PCR, and TCRdb kept only the in-frame ones, dropping some. This table has 3,600 or so clones, approximately 54% appearing once. Sequenced here: CD8+ T cells sorted from blood (inferred from file names), sampled from a patient given nivolumab and ipilimumab in sequence. These receptors originate from a human patient with melanoma. Some clones in this sample may be carry-over from other donors' samples.

The V and J genes are TRBV4-3 and TRBJ1-2; 7 bases agree with TRBD1. V gave up 0 bases and J gave up 4 bases; unmatched junction bases: 5. The CDR3 is 15 residues long. The germline CDR1 and CDR2 sequences are LGHNA and YSLEER. The CDR3 is CASSQERQGVYGYTF. The CDR3 DNA reads TGCGCCAGCAGCCAAGAAAGACAGGGTGTCTATGGCTACACCTTC.

The CDR3 spells CASSRSSGVWGLNGYTF. The CDR3 DNA follows: TGTGCCAGCAGCAGATCCTCGGGGGTGTGGGGCTTAAATGGCTACACCTTC. The chain couples TRBV21-1 to TRBJ1-2. TRBV21-1 is termed a pseudogene. The CDR3 length is 17 residues.

In this sample, this clone turned up a few times. The chain combines TRBV7-9 with TRBJ1-3, with TRBD1 matching over 11 bases. The V segment lost 5 bases and the J segment 0 bases; nucleotides outside the gene matches: 9. The CDR3 is made up of 18 amino acids. Per the germline V gene, CDR1 is SEHNR and CDR2 is FQNEAQ (reference sequence). The DNA for the CDR3 is TGTGCCAGCAGCGGGACCGGGACAGGGGGTAACTCTGGAAACACCATATATTTT. Its protein product is CASSGTGTGGNSGNTIYF.

V and J are TRBV27 and TRBJ2-3, with TRBD2 matching over 9 bases. The germline V gene encodes CDR1 MNHEY and CDR2 SMNVEV (reference sequence). The CDR3 runs 18 residues. The V and J ends lost 5 bases and 1 base, in that order; junction bases with no gene match: 13. CDR3 amino acids: CASSPQYIIAGGTDTQYF. Written as DNA, the CDR3 is TGTGCCAGCAGTCCCCAGTATATAATAGCGGGGGGCACAGATACGCAGTATTTT.

The chain joins TRBV9 to TRBJ2-7; D is perhaps TRBD1 (6 bases). Germline-derived CDR1 and CDR2 are SGDLS and YYNGEE. V was shortened by 0 bases and J by 4 bases, with 11 bases between the two germline ends. This CDR3 is 14 amino acids long. CDR3 in DNA: TGTGCCAGCAGCGTAGGAAACAGGGAATACGAGCAGTACTTC. It codes for CASSVGNREYEQYF. Full variable domain (outside the CDR3, taken from reference TRBV9 and TRBJ2-7): DSGVTQTPKHLITATGQRVTLRCSPRSGDLSVYWYQQSLDQGLQFLIQYYNGEERAKGNILERFSAQQFPDLHSELNLSSLELGDSALYFCASSVGNREYEQYFGPGTRLTVT.

The V and J genes are TRBV7-2 and TRBJ1-4; TRBD1 is a possible D gene (6 bases). This CDR3 has 17 residues. V was shortened by 2 bases and J by 6 bases, with 19 bases between the two germline ends. Germline CDR1 is SGHTA and CDR2 is FQGNSA. The CDR3 loop reads CASSLNRDALWDEKLFF. CDR3 DNA: TGTGCCAGCAGCTTAAACAGGGATGCCCTTTGGGATGAAAAACTGTTTTTT.

This clone is categorized as medium-sized. The V gene is TRBV7-9, the J gene TRBJ2-7; no clear D gene. Trimming stripped 5 bases from V and 2 bases from J, with 10 bases between. From germline, CDR1 is SEHNR and CDR2 FQNEAQ (reference sequence). The CDR3 loop spans 13 amino acids. The CDR3 sequence is CASSHTVTYEQYF. In DNA form, the CDR3 reads TGTGCCAGCAGCCACACAGTTACCTACGAGCAGTACTTC.

The sample holds a few counts of this clone. A junction end diverges from the germline sequence, so it may reflect a read error. The gene calls are TRBV10-3 and TRBJ2-7, with 12 positions matching TRBD2. Germline assignment: CDR1 ENHRY and CDR2 SYGVKD. The CDR3 totals 16 residues. CDR3 in amino acids: CASSYFSTSGGYEQYF. CDR3 in DNA: TGTGCCAGCAGTTACTTTTCGACTAGCGGGGGCTACGAGCAGTACTTC.

The chain couples TRBV2 to TRBJ2-7; 9 nucleotides agree with TRBD2. Germline assignment: CDR1 SNHLY and CDR2 FYNNEI. With 3 bases clipped from V and 7 bases from J, the junction kept 7 bases outside the gene matches. CDR3 length: 14 residues. This chain's CDR3 is CASSEQRGAQEQYF. CDR3 DNA: TGTGCCAGCAGTGAGCAGCGGGGGGCGCAGGAGCAGTACTTC.

The sample holds a few counts of this clone. A read error may produce the germline difference seen at one junction end. The chain employs TRBV15 and TRBJ2-1, with D hard to call. Germline lookup yields CDR1 LNHNV and CDR2 YYDKDF (reference sequence). There are 14 residues in the CDR3. The CDR3 loop is CATRRASSYNEQFF. The CDR3 region has the DNA TGTGCCACCAGGAGAGCTAGCTCCTACAATGAGCAGTTCTTC.

The genes are TRBV9 and TRBJ2-1; D might be TRBD2 (6 bases). The V gene lost 6 bases and the J gene lost 5 bases, with 15 bases spanning the gap. Germline V CDR1 and CDR2: SGDLS, YYNGEE. This CDR3 has 14 residues. In DNA, the CDR3 is TGTGCCAGCAAGGGTGGGGGGAAAAACAATGAGCAGTTCTTC. It yields the protein CASKGGGKNNEQFF.

This chain uses TRBV29-1 with TRBJ2-3; D may be TRBD1 (5 bases). The V end lost 3 bases, the J end lost 10 bases, and 17 bases lay between the germline ends. The germline V gene encodes CDR1 SQVTM and CDR2 ANQGSEA. The length of the CDR3 is 13 residues. The CDR3 bases are TGCAGCGTTGATTGGCAGGGAAACGGAGCGCAGTATTTT. This encodes CSVDWQGNGAQYF.

This sequence joins TRBV7-2 and TRBJ2-2, with 8 bases that match TRBD1. With V trimmed by 5 bases and J by 5 bases, 10 bases remained unmatched. Germline V gene data show CDR1 as SGHTA and CDR2 as FQGNSA. The CDR3 spans 16 residues. The CDR3 is CASSADRGVYTGELFF. Written as DNA, the CDR3 is TGTGCCAGCAGCGCAGACAGGGGCGTTTATACCGGGGAGCTGTTTTTT.

This sequence joins TRBV7-9 and TRBJ2-7; a weak D match, TRBD2 (6 bases). The CDR3 runs to 15 residues. CDR1 is SEHNR, CDR2 FQNEAQ, per germline (reference sequence). Trimming took 1 base from V and 2 from J, leaving 12 bases between them. CDR3 sequence: CASSLGIAAPYEQYF. CDR3 DNA sequence: TGTGCCAGCAGCTTAGGTATAGCGGCACCCTACGAGCAGTACTTC.

Comments on this clone: At one boundary the junction diverges from the germline segment, which might be a read error. The chain couples TRBV23-1 to TRBJ1-5; 10 nucleotides agree with TRBD1. TRBV23-1 is an open reading frame, and its role is uncertain. The CDR3 extends over 16 amino acids. CDR3 sequence reads: CVSSQSVWTGGQPQHF. In DNA form, the CDR3 reads TGCGTCAGCAGTCAATCGGTATGGACAGGGGGTCAGCCCCAGCATTTT.

CDR3 region: CASSVAGQSKEQYF. The CDR3 DNA is TGTGCCAGCAGTGTGGCAGGACAGAGTAAGGAGCAGTACTTC. The V call is TRBV5-5, the J call TRBJ2-7, with a weak D call TRBD1 (6 bases). This CDR3 has 14 residues. Germline V gene sequence: CDR1 SGHKS, CDR2 YYEKEE (reference sequence). Trimming took 5 bases from V and 7 from J, leaving 19 bases between them. Supplemented by reference TRBV5-5 and TRBJ2-7, the full variable domain reads DAGVTQSPTHLIKTRGQQVTLRCSPISGHKSVSWYQQVLGQGPQFIFQYYEKEERGRGNFPDRFSARQFPNYSSELNVNALLLGDSALYLCASSVAGQSKEQYFGPGTRLTVT.

This clone is termed medium-sized (0.01 to 0.1%). The V gene is TRBV10-2, the J gene TRBJ1-6; TRBD1 matches at 7 bases. CDR3 size: 14 residues. The V segment lost 2 bases and the J segment 9 bases; nucleotides outside the gene matches: 4. Germline CDR1 is WSHSY and CDR2 is SAAADI. The CDR3 DNA reads as TGCGCCAGCAGTGAGGACAGGGAGGTTTCACCCCTCCACTTT. It specifies CASSEDREVSPLHF.

The sample holds a few counts of this clone. The rearrangement uses TRBV19 and TRBJ1-6, with D unclear. The V and J ends lost 4 bases and 7 bases respectively, with 11 bases between them. Germline CDR1 and CDR2: LNHDA and SQIVND (reference sequence). This CDR3 has 14 amino acids. Written as DNA, the CDR3 is TGTGCCAGTAGTACTAGGACTGGAAATTCACCCCTCCACTTT. It is translated as CASSTRTGNSPLHF.

As DNA, the CDR3 is TGTGCCAGCAGTTCCCAGGGGACAGCCGAATACTCTGGGGCCAACGTCCTGACTTTC. It specifies CASSSQGTAEYSGANVLTF. The V and J genes are TRBV27 and TRBJ2-6; 7 bases line up with TRBD1. Germline assignment: CDR1 MNHEY and CDR2 SMNVEV (reference sequence). After removal of 4 bases from V and 0 bases from J, the junction contained 12 bases not matched to a gene. This CDR3 has 19 residues. Supplemented by reference TRBV27 and TRBJ2-6, the full variable domain reads EAQVTQNPRYLITVTGKKLTVTCSQNMNHEYMSWYRQDPGLGLRQIYYSMNVEVTDKGDVPEGYKVSRKEKRNFPLILESPSPNQTSLYFCASSSQGTAEYSGANVLTFGAGSRLTVL.

The chain's CDR3 is CASGRGGEQYF. The CDR3 DNA reads as TGTGCTAGTGGAAGGGGTGGCGAGCAGTACTTC. The chain is built from TRBV12-5 and TRBJ2-7, with D tentatively TRBD1 (5 bases). Germline CDR1 LGHNT, CDR2 FRNRAP. The CDR3 contains 11 residues. Trimming cost V 6 bases and J 6 bases, with 9 bases left between them. Full variable domain (rest looked up from reference TRBV12-5 and TRBJ2-7): DARVTQTPRHKVTEMGQEVTMRCQPILGHNTVFWYRQTMMQGLELLAYFRNRAPLDDSGMPKDRFSAEMPDATLATLKIQPSEPRDSAVYFCASGRGGEQYFGPGTRLTVT.

The rearrangement joins TRBV6-5 to TRBJ2-7, with TRBD1 matching 8 bases. Looked up from germline, CDR1 is MNHEY and CDR2 is SVGAGI. The CDR3 is 15 amino acids. After removal of 2 bases from V and 2 bases from J, the junction contained 5 bases not matched to a gene. The CDR3 reads CASSYGTGGAYEQYF. For the CDR3, the DNA is TGTGCCAGCAGTTACGGGACAGGCGGGGCCTACGAGCAGTACTTC.

The chain carries TRBV13 and TRBJ2-6; 7 nucleotides align to TRBD1. Unmatched junction bases numbered 16, after V lost 4 bases and J lost 4 bases. The CDR3 sequence is 19 residues long. Per germline, CDR1 PRHDT and CDR2 FYEKMQ (reference sequence). In DNA form, the CDR3 reads TGTGCCAGCAGCTCTACGGGGTCGTATAGGGGGCGAGGGGCCAACGTCCTGACTTTC. Its protein is CASSSTGSYRGRGANVLTF.

The gene calls are TRBV14 and TRBJ1-2; no clear D gene. Germline assignment: CDR1 SGHDN and CDR2 FVKESK. This CDR3 contains 12 residues. Trimming took off 4 bases at V and 7 bases at J, with 10 bases between the two ends. Written as DNA, the CDR3 is TGTGCCAGCAGCCCTGGAGGTTTTGGCTACACCTTC. Translating it yields CASSPGGFGYTF.